This T cell receptor (beta chain) was profiled in a study of shared clonotypes between healthy human individuals. This CDR3 spans 17 amino acids. The germline gives CDR1 MGHRA, CDR2 YSYEKL. Trimming at V came to 3 bases and at J to 8 bases, leaving 15 bases not matched to a gene. This clone has just a few counts. Its antigen is not known. General observations from the study: Unshared clonotypes carried lower generation probabilities than those common to all four donors. Naive CD4 clonotypes overlapped across a handful of donors at approximately 4.5%. Larger estimated richness was generally recorded for naive subsets relative to memory subsets.

The repertoire was sequenced with immunoSEQ multiplex PCR; TCRdb's copy has only in-frame clones and lacks some. The repertoire holds about 680,000 clones, with more than 70% as singletons. The rearrangement joins TRBV4-1 to TRBJ1-4; TRBD1 aligns across 7 bases. Material for sequencing was memory CD4+ T cells sorted from blood. As for subset: CD45RA-negative fraction. The TCR comes from a woman aged 25-40 years in good health. As DNA, the CDR3 is TGCGCCAGCAGCCACCTAGGCCGACAGGGAGAGGGGGAAAAACTGTTTTTT. It codes for CASSHLGRQGEGEKLFF.